This T cell receptor (beta chain) was captured by sequencing in a study of blood T cell repertoires in COVID-19. About the study: Collection of acute and convalescent COVID-19 samples took place in the United States, Italy and Spain.

Trimming at V came to 0 bases and at J to 10 bases, leaving 2 bases not matched to a gene. Looked up from germline, CDR1 is SGHRS and CDR2 is YFSETQ. The CDR3 contains 15 residues. Original handling: By means of reference gene primer amplification, nucleated cell counts were estimated. Produced via immunoSEQ multiplex PCR; TCRdb's table is partial and in-frame only. The V and J calls and the clone size are those of that table, but D and trimming were determined from the DNA. The sample contains over 100,000 clones, around 89% of which appear only once. The chain employs TRBV5-1 and TRBJ1-6, with 12 nucleotides matching TRBD1. Sample: peripheral blood. The TCR originated in a man in his 60s with COVID-19, enrolled during active disease. CDR3 sequence: CASSLGGQGASPLHF. CDR3 sequence (DNA): TGCGCCAGCAGCTTGGGGGGACAGGGGGCCTCACCCCTCCACTTT.